This T cell receptor beta chain was profiled in a study of shared clonotypes between healthy human individuals. Study in general: Those who served as donors were a couple of women and a few men between the ages of 18 and 49.

Selected positively for CCR7 and CD45RO-negative, naive CD8 cells excluded terminally differentiated effector memory CD45RA+ cells. Trimming shortened V by 4 bases and J by 7 bases, and 16 bases separated the two germline ends. The CDR3 covers 14 residues. The germline V gene encodes CDR1 SGHAT and CDR2 FQNNGV. On this clone: Antigen specificity is unknown.

Replicate sorted-subset PCRs were loaded with around 220 ng DNA, roughly 33,000 T cell genomes. This table comes from immunoSEQ multiplex PCR, and its TCRdb copy is limited to in-frame clones, with some not included. The sample shows around 1,900,000 clones, just under 95% of them seen only once. Study observations and caveats: Among donors, clonotype sharing was expected to be affected by sequencing depth. Represented genetic and exposure-history diversity was restricted by having few donors.

The V call is TRBV11-2, the J call TRBJ1-2; D possibly corresponds to TRBD1 (5 bases). The sample taken for sequencing was naive CD8+ T cells from PBMCs. The TCR originated in a man between 18 and 29 years old in good health. Some clones in this sample may be carry-over from other donors' samples. CDR3 DNA: TGTGCCAGCAGCTCTGGGGCAGATGGACGTGGCTACACCTTC. Protein sequence: CASSSGADGRGYTF.